These 25 T cell receptor beta chains came from one sample sequenced in a study of neurological immune-mediated disorders. TCRdb re-called the 5' RACE reads through MiXCR, storing one row per CDR3 protein. The repertoire holds roughly 59,000 distinct CDR3 sequences, with around 5.1% as singletons. The sample consisted of PBMCs. The source is a human donor with multiple sclerosis. The donor label of this sample is uncertain.

This clonotype was recorded many times. The CDR3: CSARTGYGYTF. Written as DNA, the CDR3 is TGCAGTGCTAGGACAGGCTATGGCTACACCTTC. The chain couples TRBV20-1 to TRBJ1-2; possibly TRBD1 for D (6 bases). The CDR3 has 11 amino acids. Per the germline V gene, CDR1 is DFQATT and CDR2 is SNEGSKA (reference sequence). V was trimmed by 3 bases and J by 4 bases, leaving 6 bases between them.

The sample holds many counts of this clonotype. The gene calls are TRBV7-2 and TRBJ2-3, with D unclear. The CDR3 has 13 residues. Deletions cut 5 bases from V and 2 bases from J, with 8 bases between. Germline V lookup: CDR1 SGHTA, CDR2 FQGNSA. DNA for the CDR3: TGTGCCAGCAGCCGTTGGCACACAGATACGCAGTATTTT. Protein product: CASSRWHTDTQYF.

There are many counts of this clonotype. The J gene is TRBJ1-5, the V gene TRBV5-6; D uncertain. Trimming pared 1 base from V and 1 base from J, leaving 9 bases between. Germline assignment: CDR1 SGHDT and CDR2 YYEEEE. CDR3 length: 15 residues. The CDR3 loop is CASSLYDISNQPQHF. For the CDR3, the DNA is TGTGCCAGCAGCTTGTATGACATCAGCAATCAGCCCCAGCATTTT.

In this sample, this clonotype turned up many times. The V call is TRBV20-1, the J call TRBJ1-1; TRBD1 is a possible D gene (6 bases). The germline V and J ends were trimmed by 6 bases and 1 base, with 12 bases remaining between them. The CDR3 is made up of 13 amino acids. CDR1 is DFQATT and CDR2 is SNEGSKA in the germline V gene (reference sequence). CDR3 sequence reads: CSAPGHGNTEAFF. The CDR3 nucleotides read TGCAGTGCCCCGGGACACGGGAACACTGAAGCTTTCTTT.

This clonotype was recorded at least ten times. The chain has TRBV7-9 and TRBJ1-1; D remains ambiguous. Germline lookup yields CDR1 SEHNR and CDR2 FQNEAQ (reference sequence). The CDR3 consists of 13 residues. With 4 bases removed from V and 2 bases from J, the gap between germline ends came to 8 bases. The CDR3 region has the DNA TGTGCCAGCAGCTCTGACATCAACACTGAAGCTTTCTTT. Its translation is CASSSDINTEAFF.

This clonotype came up many times. The chain has TRBV12-3 or TRBV12-4 and TRBJ2-3; 9 nucleotides line up with TRBD2. There are 14 residues in the CDR3. V was pared by 2 bases and J by 8 bases, with 5 bases of the junction left unmatched. The CDR3, as DNA: TGTGCCAGCAGTTTAAGCGGGGGGCAAGGTACGCAGTATTTT. Translation gives CASSLSGGQGTQYF.

This clonotype came up many times. The chain is built from TRBV20-1 and TRBJ2-7, with D possibly matching TRBD2 (5 bases). The CDR3 sequence is 15 residues long. Trimming left V 0 bases short and J 1 base short, with 13 bases between. Germline V gene lookup returns CDR1 DFQATT and CDR2 SNEGSKA (reference sequence). The CDR3 spells CSAREAGSWSYEQYF. The CDR3 DNA is TGCAGTGCTAGAGAGGCGGGCTCGTGGTCCTACGAGCAGTACTTC.

This clonotype was seen ten or more times. The V and J genes are TRBV5-1 and TRBJ2-3; D gene uncertain. V gave up 0 bases and J gave up 1 base, with 9 bases separating them. Germline V gives CDR1 SGHRS, CDR2 YFSETQ. CDR3 size: 15 residues. The CDR3 bases are TGCGCCAGCAGCTTGGCAGTTGTTGGCACAGATACGCAGTATTTT. Its translation: CASSLAVVGTDTQYF. Full variable domain (remainder filled in from reference TRBV5-1 and TRBJ2-3): KAGVTQTPRYLIKTRGQQVTLSCSPISGHRSVSWYQQTPGQGLQFLFEYFSETQRNKGNFPGRFSGRQFSNSRSEMNVSTLELGDSALYLCASSLAVVGTDTQYFGPGTRLTVL.

This clonotype was found many times. This sequence joins TRBV12-3 or TRBV12-4 and TRBJ2-6, with D uncertain. V was pared by 4 bases and J by 0 bases, with 7 bases between. CDR3 length: 15 residues. The CDR3 sequence is CASSSPNSGANVLTF. The CDR3 DNA reads as TGTGCCAGCAGTTCACCGAACTCTGGGGCCAACGTCCTGACTTTC.

This clonotype was observed at least ten times. The chain uses TRBV20-1 and TRBJ2-7; 10 bases match TRBD2. Germline CDR1 and CDR2: DFQATT and SNEGSKA (reference sequence). V lost 2 bases, J lost 4 bases, and 5 bases stayed unmatched. This CDR3 has 14 amino acids. The CDR3 region is CSARSTSGTYEQYF. Written as DNA, the CDR3 is TGCAGTGCTAGAAGCACTAGCGGGACGTACGAGCAGTACTTC.

This clonotype appeared many times. The V and J genes are TRBV7-2 and TRBJ1-5; D is perhaps TRBD1 (6 bases). The V gene lost 5 bases and the J gene lost 7 bases, with 24 bases spanning the gap. Germline V CDR1 and CDR2: SGHTA, FQGNSA. The length of the CDR3 is 17 residues. The CDR3 nucleotides are TGTGCCAGCAGCACGAGGACAGACCTTATCAGCTACCAGCCCCAGCATTTT. Translation: CASSTRTDLISYQPQHF. Together with reference TRBV7-2 and TRBJ1-5, the CDR3 gives the full variable domain: GAGVSQSPSNKVTEKGKDVELRCDPISGHTALYWYRQSLGQGLEFLIYFQGNSAPDKSGLPSDRFSAERTGGSVSTLTIQRTQQEDSAVYLCASSTRTDLISYQPQHFGDGTRLSIL.

The chain has TRBV29-1 and TRBJ2-2; TRBD2 is a possible D gene (5 bases). CDR1 is SQVTM and CDR2 is ANQGSEA in the germline V gene. The CDR3 spans 16 residues. Trimming cost V 5 bases and J 0 bases, with 16 bases left between them. DNA of the CDR3: TGCAGCGTTTCCGGGGAAACAGTGACGAACACCGGGGAGCTGTTTTTT. Its translation is CSVSGETVTNTGELFF.

This clonotype was seen ten or more times. This chain uses TRBV11-2 with TRBJ1-1; no clear D gene. V was clipped by 4 bases and J by 1 base, with 7 bases between them. The length of the CDR3 is 13 residues. The germline gives CDR1 SGHAT, CDR2 FQNNGV. CDR3 region: CASSSQRNTEAFF. CDR3 nucleotide sequence: TGTGCCAGCAGCTCACAGAGGAACACTGAAGCTTTCTTT.

This clonotype was counted many times. This chain links TRBV9 with TRBJ2-1, with 9 positions matching TRBD1. The CDR3 runs 15 residues. Germline loops: CDR1 SGDLS, CDR2 YYNGEE. Unmatched junction bases numbered 10, after V lost 4 bases and J lost 8 bases. CDR3 amino acids: CASSPTGTGLDEQFF. The CDR3 DNA follows: TGTGCCAGCAGCCCAACCGGGACAGGGCTCGATGAGCAGTTCTTC.

The table lists this clonotype with many counts. The chain couples TRBV18 to TRBJ1-2, with D possibly TRBD1 on 6 matching bases. The CDR3 is 20 residues long. The V and J ends lost 1 base and 2 bases respectively, with 26 bases between them. Germline assignment: CDR1 KGHSH and CDR2 LQKENI. CDR3 sequence: CASSPRTSNIRDTQNYGYTF. The CDR3 nucleotides read TGTGCCAGCTCACCACGCACTTCGAATATTCGGGACACCCAAAACTATGGCTACACCTTC.

This clonotype was seen many times. The chain recombines TRBV5-1 with TRBJ2-7, with D perhaps matching TRBD1 (5 bases). Germline V gives CDR1 SGHRS, CDR2 YFSETQ. This CDR3 has 18 amino acids. The V and J ends lost 4 bases and 0 bases respectively, with 23 bases between them. The CDR3 reads CASSRPANYRPSSYEQYF. DNA for the CDR3: TGCGCCAGCAGCCGACCCGCTAACTACAGGCCGAGCTCCTACGAGCAGTACTTC.

The rearrangement links TRBV6-1 to TRBJ2-2; D is ambiguous. CDR3 length: 13 amino acids. The V gene's germline CDR1 is MNHNS and CDR2 SASEGT. Trimming left V 7 bases short and J 6 bases short, with 12 bases between. CDR3 nucleotide sequence: TGTGCCAGCATTAGCCAGTGGTCCGGGGAGCTGTTTTTT. It is translated as CASISQWSGELFF.

This clonotype was seen at least ten times. V and J are TRBV7-9 and TRBJ2-7, with D tentatively TRBD1 (6 bases). The germline V gene has CDR1 SEHNR and CDR2 FQNEAQ (reference sequence). Trimming pared 3 bases from V and 2 bases from J, leaving 8 bases between. The CDR3 covers 13 residues. The CDR3 loop is CASSLQGTYEQYF. CDR3 nucleotides: TGTGCCAGCAGCTTGCAGGGGACCTACGAGCAGTACTTC.

This clonotype was seen ten or more times. The chain employs TRBV12-3 or TRBV12-4 and TRBJ2-1; no reliable D call. This CDR3 spans 15 amino acids. Trimming took 3 bases from V and 9 from J, leaving 18 bases between them. This CDR3 is CASSFYRRTEGEQFF. Here the CDR3 DNA reads TGTGCCAGCAGTTTTTATCGGCGAACAGAAGGTGAGCAGTTCTTC.

This clonotype was observed many times. The V and J genes are TRBV7-2 and TRBJ1-6; D ambiguous. The CDR3 is 14 amino acids. Looked up from germline, CDR1 is SGHTA and CDR2 is FQGNSA. V dropped 0 bases and J dropped 9 bases, with 9 bases sitting between them. CDR3 DNA sequence: TGTGCCAGCAGCTTAGCGGTTCGAATTTCACCCCTCCACTTT. Protein product: CASSLAVRISPLHF.

This clonotype has a count of ten or more. The V call is TRBV5-5, the J call TRBJ2-2, with unresolved D. This CDR3 is built from 13 residues. Trimming took 0 bases from V and 7 from J, leaving 7 bases between them. Germline CDR1 is SGHKS and CDR2 is YYEKEE (reference sequence). Here the CDR3 reads CASSLVFGGELFF. Written as DNA, the CDR3 is TGTGCCAGCAGCTTGGTTTTTGGCGGGGAGCTGTTTTTT.

This clonotype showed up many times. The rearrangement uses TRBV12-3 or TRBV12-4 and TRBJ1-4; no firm D call. Trimming cost V 8 bases and J 8 bases, with 15 bases left between them. The CDR3 totals 13 residues. The CDR3 region has the DNA TGTGCCAGCTGGCGGCGGGTAGGAGAAAAACTGTTTTTT. It translates to CASWRRVGEKLFF.

This clonotype occurred many times. This chain links TRBV7-3 with TRBJ2-7, with D hard to call. This CDR3 contains 15 residues. The V end lost 0 bases, the J end lost 5 bases, and 14 bases lay between the germline ends. In germline, CDR1 is SGHTA, CDR2 FQGTGA. The DNA for the CDR3 is TGTGCCAGCAGCTTAACACCAGAACCGCTCCACGAGCAGTACTTC. Its translation is CASSLTPEPLHEQYF.

This clonotype appeared many times. The chain is built from TRBV5-1 and TRBJ2-6, with TRBD1 as a possible D gene (6 bases). CDR1 and CDR2 (germline): SGHRS, YFSETQ. This CDR3 region has 16 residues. The V and J ends lost 4 bases and 2 bases respectively, with 13 bases between them. The CDR3 loop reads CASSQDRLAGANVLTF. The CDR3 DNA reads TGCGCCAGCAGCCAAGACAGGTTGGCTGGGGCCAACGTCCTGACTTTC.

This clonotype was seen repeatedly, ten times or more. The chain carries TRBV3-1 and TRBJ2-3; D not certain. The CDR3 length is 14 residues. Between the trimmed V and J ends, which lost 6 bases and 2 bases, there was a span of 12 bases. Germline V CDR1 and CDR2: LGHDT, YNNKEL (reference sequence). CDR3 residues: CASSQNQYTDTQYF. The CDR3 nucleotides read TGTGCCAGCAGTCAGAACCAGTACACAGATACGCAGTATTTT.